Each of the 13 T cell receptor beta chains below was sequenced from the same sample in a study of T cell responses to AZD1222 COVID-19 vaccine. The data were produced by immunoSEQ multiplex PCR, yet TCRdb's version contains in-frame clones alone and is incomplete. The sample has 100,000 to 120,000 clones, approximately 94% seen once. The sequenced sample was peripheral blood, obtained 28 days after the second AZD1222 dose. The receptors originated from an adult who received the AZD1222 COVID-19 vaccine.

The table lists this clone with a few counts. V gene TRBV15 combines with J gene TRBJ2-1; TRBD2 matches 9 bases. CDR3 length equals 13 residues. Unmatched junction bases numbered 2, after V lost 1 base and J lost 10 bases. Germline CDR1 and CDR2: LNHNV and YYDKDF (reference sequence). The CDR3 nucleotides are TGTGCCACCAGCAGAGGTAGCGGGAGCGAGCAGTTCTTC. It specifies CATSRGSGSEQFF.

The genes are TRBV5-8 and TRBJ2-1; 12 nucleotides match TRBD1. Trimming took 5 bases from V and 6 from J; bases not matched to a gene: 9. Looked up from germline, CDR1 is SGHTS and CDR2 is YDEGEE. The CDR3 is 16 amino acids. This CDR3 is CASSLPGQGARNEQFF. DNA for the CDR3: TGTGCCAGCAGTTTACCGGGACAGGGGGCGCGCAATGAGCAGTTCTTC.

The chain joins TRBV9 to TRBJ2-2; D not certain. With 4 bases removed from V and 8 bases from J, the gap between germline ends came to 18 bases. This CDR3 contains 15 residues. Germline CDR1 and CDR2: SGDLS and YYNGEE. The CDR3 bases are TGTGCCAGCAGCCTCCAGCCTAATTCCCCGGGGGAGCTGTTTTTT. Translating it yields CASSLQPNSPGELFF.

This sequence joins TRBV7-2 and TRBJ1-5; 11 nucleotides line up with TRBD1. The CDR3 consists of 15 residues. Germline-derived CDR1 and CDR2 are SGHTA and FQGNSA. V lost 4 bases to trimming and J lost 5 bases; unmatched junction nucleotides: 4. The DNA for the CDR3 is TGTGCCAGCAGCTCGGGACAGGGGGTCTATCAGCCCCAGCATTTT. Its translation: CASSSGQGVYQPQHF.

The chain carries TRBV7-9 and TRBJ1-2; maybe TRBD1 (6 bases). Germline CDR1 and CDR2: SEHNR and FQNEAQ (reference sequence). The CDR3 spans 15 residues. V lost 5 bases to trimming and J lost 4 bases, with 17 bases between them. Here the CDR3 DNA reads TGTGCCAGCAGCGGAAGTTTAGGGGGGGCCTATGGCTACACCTTC. Its translation is CASSGSLGGAYGYTF.

This rearrangement joins TRBV5-6 to TRBJ2-2; weak D call: TRBD1 (6 bases). Trimming took off 4 bases at V and 8 bases at J, with 9 bases between the two ends. The CDR3 totals 12 residues. CDR1 and CDR2 (germline): SGHDT, YYEEEE. CDR3 residues: CASSTGLGELFF. CDR3 DNA sequence: TGTGCCAGCAGCACAGGGTTGGGGGAGCTGTTTTTT.

This clone was recorded once. The genes are TRBV7-8 and TRBJ2-6; maybe TRBD1 (6 bases). From germline, CDR1 is SGHVS and CDR2 FQNEAQ. The V end was cut by 0 bases, the J end by 4 bases, with 10 bases between. The CDR3 contains 16 residues. The CDR3, as DNA: TGTGCCAGCAGCTTAGCGAGGGGGTCCGGGGCCAACGTCCTGACTTTC. Protein: CASSLARGSGANVLTF.

The rearrangement links TRBV6-2 or TRBV6-3 to TRBJ1-1, with TRBD1 as a possible D gene (5 bases). CDR3 length: 12 residues. CDR1 is MNHEY and CDR2 is SVGEGT in the germline V gene. The V end lost 6 bases, the J end lost 10 bases, and 15 bases lay between the germline ends. The CDR3, as DNA: TGTGCCAGCAGCGCGGGACCTAATGGAGCTTTCTTT. Translated, it gives CASSAGPNGAFF.

The rearrangement joins TRBV12-3 or TRBV12-4 to TRBJ2-1; no clear D. Trimming pared 3 bases from V and 8 bases from J, leaving 8 bases between. This CDR3 spans 12 amino acids. The CDR3 bases are TGTGCCAGCAGTTTTGGCGTTTATGAGCAGTTCTTC. It is translated as CASSFGVYEQFF.

This clone was detected only a few times. V usage is TRBV4-1 and J usage is TRBJ2-7; 8 bases align to TRBD2. J was trimmed by 5 bases and V by 0 bases; bases with no gene match: 12. The CDR3 has 17 residues. The germline V gene encodes CDR1 MGHRA and CDR2 YSYEKL. CDR3 loop: CASSQDSGRALGDEQYF. The CDR3 DNA is TGCGCCAGCAGCCAAGATTCCGGGAGGGCCCTCGGGGACGAGCAGTACTTC.

The chain links TRBV5-1 to TRBJ1-1; unclear D gene. V was cut by 4 bases and J by 0 bases, with 10 bases left in between. The CDR3 totals 14 residues. CDR1 is SGHRS, CDR2 YFSETQ, per germline. CDR3 amino acids: CASSKDGLNTEAFF. The CDR3 DNA sequence: TGCGCCAGCAGCAAGGACGGATTGAACACTGAAGCTTTCTTT.

The V gene is TRBV10-2, the J gene TRBJ1-6, with 8 bases identical to TRBD1. The CDR3 runs 14 residues. Germline V CDR1 and CDR2: WSHSY, SAAADI. The J segment lost 7 bases and the V segment lost 7 bases, leaving 6 bases of the junction unmatched. CDR3 nucleotide sequence: TGCGCCAGCAAGGGCGGACAGGGCAATTCACCCCTCCACTTT. Translated: CASKGGQGNSPLHF.

The rearrangement uses TRBV6-5 and TRBJ1-5; 7 nucleotides align to TRBD1. This CDR3 comprises 14 residues. V was pared by 8 bases and J by 2 bases, with 6 bases of the junction left unmatched. Germline V gene lookup returns CDR1 MNHEY and CDR2 SVGAGI. CDR3 bases: TGTGCCAGCGGGGTCGACAGGGGCAATCAGCCCCAGCATTTT. Amino acid sequence: CASGVDRGNQPQHF.